The rows below give T cell receptor beta chains drawn from one sample of a study of shared clonotypes between healthy human individuals. Method: immunoSEQ multiplex PCR; TCRdb's copy keeps in-frame clones and lacks some. Of some 2,400,000 clones listed, about 94% are singletons. Sample: naive CD4+ T cells sorted from blood. The source is a man younger than 35 in good health. Each CDR3 is given with its conserved first and last residue. D genes are given only for firm matches. Rows give clone size only sometimes, using once, few, many, or a class for an expanded clone.

v_call: TRBV5-4; clone_size: few; j_call: TRBJ1-6; d_call: NA; cdr3_nt: TGTGCCAGCAGCATACCCACGGGGGGCCAGGATTCACCCCTCCACTTT; cdr3_aa: CASSIPTGGQDSPLHF
v_call: TRBV10-3; clone_size: NA; j_call: TRBJ1-2; d_call: NA; cdr3_nt: TGTGCCATCAGTGAGTCGATATTCAGGGGCTACACCTTC; cdr3_aa: CAISESIFRGYTF
v_call: TRBV7-7; clone_size: NA; j_call: TRBJ2-5; d_call: NA; cdr3_nt: TGTGCTAGCAGCCCCAACCAGGGGAAGCAAGAGACCCAGTACTTC; cdr3_aa: CASSPNQGKQETQYF
v_call: TRBV5-1; clone_size: once; j_call: TRBJ2-3; d_call: TRBD1; cdr3_nt: TGCGCCAGCAGCCCAGGACAGGGTGCGAGCACAGATACGCAGTATTTT; cdr3_aa: CASSPGQGASTDTQYF
v_call: TRBV6-5; clone_size: NA; j_call: TRBJ2-7; d_call: NA; cdr3_nt: TGTGCCAGCAGTCCGGACGGGCTATACGAGCAGTACTTC; cdr3_aa: CASSPDGLYEQYF
v_call: TRBV2; clone_size: NA; j_call: TRBJ1-2; d_call: NA; cdr3_nt: TGTGCCAGCAGTGAAGCGGAAGGAGTGGGTGGCTACACCTTC; cdr3_aa: CASSEAEGVGGYTF
v_call: TRBV19; clone_size: NA; j_call: TRBJ2-5; d_call: TRBD1; cdr3_nt: TGTGCCAGTAGTTTACAGGGGGCGAGCGAGACCCAGTACTTC; cdr3_aa: CASSLQGASETQYF
v_call: TRBV6-5; clone_size: NA; j_call: TRBJ2-1; d_call: TRBD2; cdr3_nt: TGTGCCAGCAGTTTCGGACTAGCGGGGGGAGGGGAGCAGTTCTTC; cdr3_aa: CASSFGLAGGGEQFF
v_call: TRBV29-1; clone_size: NA; j_call: TRBJ2-2; d_call: NA; cdr3_nt: TGCAGCGTTGCGGGAGTGGGGCAGAGAGTAACCGGGGAGCTGTTTTTT; cdr3_aa: CSVAGVGQRVTGELFF
v_call: TRBV10-3; clone_size: NA; j_call: TRBJ2-1; d_call: TRBD2; cdr3_nt: TGTGCCATCAGTGACGAACTAGCGGGGTCCAGAGAGCAGTTCTTC; cdr3_aa: CAISDELAGSREQFF
v_call: TRBV27; clone_size: NA; j_call: TRBJ2-2; d_call: NA; cdr3_nt: TGTGCCAGCAGTTTATATAGGAGGCCAACAACTTCTAACACCGGGGAGCTGTTTTTT; cdr3_aa: CASSLYRRPTTSNTGELFF
v_call: TRBV6-1; clone_size: NA; j_call: TRBJ2-7; d_call: TRBD1; cdr3_nt: TGTGCCAGCAGTAACCGACAGGGTGGAAACTACGAGCAGTACTTC; cdr3_aa: CASSNRQGGNYEQYF
v_call: TRBV2; clone_size: NA; j_call: TRBJ2-7; d_call: TRBD2; cdr3_nt: TGTGCCAGCAGGCTAGCGGGGCGTACCTACGAGCAGTACTTC; cdr3_aa: CASRLAGRTYEQYF